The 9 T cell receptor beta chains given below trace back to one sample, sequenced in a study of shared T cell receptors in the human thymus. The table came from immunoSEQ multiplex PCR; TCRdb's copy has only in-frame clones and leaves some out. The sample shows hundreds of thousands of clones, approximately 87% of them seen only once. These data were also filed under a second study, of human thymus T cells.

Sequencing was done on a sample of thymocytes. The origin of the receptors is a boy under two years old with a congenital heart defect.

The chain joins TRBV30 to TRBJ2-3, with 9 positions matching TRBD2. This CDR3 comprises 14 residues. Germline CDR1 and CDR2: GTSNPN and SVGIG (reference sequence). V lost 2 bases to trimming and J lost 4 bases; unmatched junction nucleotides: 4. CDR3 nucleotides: TGTGCCTGGAGTAGGGCGGGAGGGCCAGATACGCAGTATTTT. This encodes CAWSRAGGPDTQYF.

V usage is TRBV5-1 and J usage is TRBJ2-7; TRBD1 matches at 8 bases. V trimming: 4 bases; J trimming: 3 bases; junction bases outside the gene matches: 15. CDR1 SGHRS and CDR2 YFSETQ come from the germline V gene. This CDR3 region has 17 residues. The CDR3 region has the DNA TGCGCCAGCAGCCCACCCGGTCAGGGGGCGGTAAGCTACGAGCAGTACTTC. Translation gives CASSPPGQGAVSYEQYF.

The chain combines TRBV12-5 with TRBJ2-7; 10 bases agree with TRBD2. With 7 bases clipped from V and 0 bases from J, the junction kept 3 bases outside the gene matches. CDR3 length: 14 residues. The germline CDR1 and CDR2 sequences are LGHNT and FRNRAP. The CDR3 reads CASDSSGGSYEQYF. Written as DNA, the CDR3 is TGTGCTAGTGATTCTAGCGGGGGCTCCTACGAGCAGTACTTC.

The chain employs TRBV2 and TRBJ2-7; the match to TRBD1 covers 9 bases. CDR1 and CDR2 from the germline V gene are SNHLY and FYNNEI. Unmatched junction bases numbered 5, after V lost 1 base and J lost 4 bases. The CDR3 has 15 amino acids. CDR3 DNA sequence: TGTGCCAGCAGTGAAGGGACAGGGGCTCTTTACGAGCAGTACTTC. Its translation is CASSEGTGALYEQYF.

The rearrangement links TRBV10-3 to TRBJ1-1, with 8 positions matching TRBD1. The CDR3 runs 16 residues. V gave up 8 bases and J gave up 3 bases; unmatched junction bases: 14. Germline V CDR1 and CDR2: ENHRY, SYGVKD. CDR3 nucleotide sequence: TGTGCCATCTCCCAACAGGGGGGGGCGACGGACACTGAAGCTTTCTTT. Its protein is CAISQQGGATDTEAFF.

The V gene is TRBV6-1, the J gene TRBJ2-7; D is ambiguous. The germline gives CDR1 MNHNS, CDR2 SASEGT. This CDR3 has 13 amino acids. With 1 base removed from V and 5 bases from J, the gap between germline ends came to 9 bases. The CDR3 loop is CASSEGPGNEQYF. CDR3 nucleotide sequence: TGTGCCAGCAGTGAAGGGCCTGGCAACGAGCAGTACTTC.

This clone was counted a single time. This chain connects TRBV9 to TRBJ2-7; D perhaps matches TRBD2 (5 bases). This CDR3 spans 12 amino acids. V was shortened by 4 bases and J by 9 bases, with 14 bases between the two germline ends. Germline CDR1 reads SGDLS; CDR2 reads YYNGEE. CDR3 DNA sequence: TGTGCCAGCAGCATCCCCGGAGGACGGCAGTACTTC. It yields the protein CASSIPGGRQYF.

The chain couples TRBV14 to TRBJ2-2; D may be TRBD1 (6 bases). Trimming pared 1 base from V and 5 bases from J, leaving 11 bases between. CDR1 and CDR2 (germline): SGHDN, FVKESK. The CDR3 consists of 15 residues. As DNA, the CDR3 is TGTGCCAGCAGCCAAGGACCTACAGGGACCGGGGAGCTGTTTTTT. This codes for CASSQGPTGTGELFF.

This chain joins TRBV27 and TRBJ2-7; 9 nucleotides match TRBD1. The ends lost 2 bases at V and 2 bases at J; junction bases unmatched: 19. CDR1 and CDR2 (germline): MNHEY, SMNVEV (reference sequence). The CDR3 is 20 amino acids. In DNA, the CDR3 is TGTGCCAGCAGTTTAACCCCACAGGGGGCGAGGAGGGACCAGCCCTACGAGCAGTACTTC. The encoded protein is CASSLTPQGARRDQPYEQYF.